This record looks at one TCR beta chain sequence and its context. These data come from a study of blood T cell repertoires in COVID-19. Background on the study: Acute and convalescent COVID-19 samples came from the United States, Italy and Spain. The cDNA or gDNA used as material had been derived from T cells, B-cell-depleted T cells, or PBMCs.

Original handling: Amplification with reference gene primers provided the estimates of nucleated cell counts. Measured with immunoSEQ multiplex PCR; TCRdb has only the in-frame clones, and not every one. The V and J calls and clone size are taken from that table; D and trimming were inferred from the DNA. The top ten hold more than 9.5% of the sample, which has fewer than 20,000 clones, 80% to 90% seen once. The V gene lost 1 base and the J gene lost 0 bases, with 5 bases spanning the gap. The CDR3 spans 14 residues. Per germline, CDR1 SGHTS and CDR2 YDEGEE. The sequence derives from a human donor in a cohort sampled during active COVID-19. What was sequenced was peripheral blood. This rearrangement joins TRBV5-8 to TRBJ2-4; D call uncertain. The CDR3 is CASSLILAKNIQYF. The DNA of the CDR3 is TGTGCCAGCAGCTTGATACTAGCCAAAAACATTCAGTACTTC.